This is a list of T cell receptor beta chains from one sample in a study of PD-L1 blockade in urothelial cancer. This table comes from immunoSEQ multiplex PCR, and its TCRdb copy is limited to in-frame clones, with some not included. The sample shows roughly 41,000 clones, 70% to 85% of them seen only once. The input for sequencing was PBMCs, taken around atezolizumab (anti-PD-L1) treatment. The receptors originated from a man in his sixties with urothelial cancer. CDR3s include the opening cysteine and the closing phenylalanine or tryptophan. D genes are given only for firm matches. The size entry is marked missing in some rows and otherwise reads once, few, many or a size class.

j_call: TRBJ2-7
clone_size: once
v_call: TRBV5-1
d_call: NA
cdr3_aa: CASSLGGAPYEQYF
cdr3_nt: TGCGCCAGCAGCTTGGGCGGGGCCCCCTACGAGCAGTACTTC

j_call: TRBJ2-1
clone_size: NA
v_call: TRBV19
d_call: NA
cdr3_aa: CASSISVPNEQFF
cdr3_nt: TGTGCCAGTAGTATTAGTGTCCCCAATGAGCAGTTCTTC

j_call: TRBJ2-4
clone_size: NA
v_call: TRBV21-1
d_call: NA
cdr3_aa: CASIWWKDRKNIQYF
cdr3_nt: TGTGCCAGCATATGGTGGAAGGACAGGAAAAACATTCAGTACTTC

j_call: TRBJ1-5
clone_size: NA
v_call: TRBV27
d_call: NA
cdr3_aa: CASRQRGSNQPQHF
cdr3_nt: TGTGCCAGCAGACAAAGGGGTAGCAATCAGCCCCAGCATTTT

j_call: TRBJ1-6
clone_size: few
v_call: TRBV27
d_call: TRBD1
cdr3_aa: CASSSGEFTGGRSSPLHF
cdr3_nt: TGTGCCAGCAGCTCGGGGGAATTCACAGGGGGCAGAAGTTCACCCCTCCACTTT

j_call: TRBJ1-1
clone_size: NA
v_call: TRBV6-5
d_call: NA
cdr3_aa: CASSYDRNTEAFF
cdr3_nt: TGTGCCAGCAGTTACGACAGGAACACTGAAGCTTTCTTT

j_call: TRBJ1-2
clone_size: NA
v_call: TRBV19
d_call: TRBD1
cdr3_aa: CASSRTGTNYGYTF
cdr3_nt: TGTGCCAGTAGTAGGACAGGGACTAACTATGGCTACACCTTC

j_call: TRBJ2-7
clone_size: NA
v_call: TRBV28
d_call: TRBD1
cdr3_aa: CASSLRDRTYEQYF
cdr3_nt: TGTGCCAGCAGTTTAAGGGACAGGACGTACGAGCAGTACTTC

j_call: TRBJ1-4
clone_size: NA
v_call: TRBV4-2
d_call: NA
cdr3_aa: CASSRQPGTNEKLFF
cdr3_nt: TGTGCCAGCAGCCGCCAACCAGGAACTAATGAAAAACTGTTTTTT

j_call: TRBJ2-1
clone_size: NA
v_call: TRBV25-1
d_call: TRBD2
cdr3_aa: CASSGTPAAGGFNDEQFF
cdr3_nt: TGTGCCAGCAGTGGGACCCCAGCTGCGGGGGGCTTTAATGATGAGCAGTTCTTC

j_call: TRBJ2-5
clone_size: NA
v_call: TRBV4-1
d_call: NA
cdr3_aa: CASSHFLDSETQYF
cdr3_nt: TGCGCCAGCAGCCACTTCCTAGACAGCGAGACCCAGTACTTC

j_call: TRBJ1-2
clone_size: NA
v_call: TRBV28
d_call: TRBD1
cdr3_aa: CASGTAQNYGYTF
cdr3_nt: TGTGCCAGCGGGACAGCTCAAAACTATGGCTACACCTTC

j_call: TRBJ1-4
clone_size: NA
v_call: TRBV30
d_call: NA
cdr3_aa: CAWSVIAGAEKLFF
cdr3_nt: TGTGCCTGGAGTGTAATAGCAGGGGCTGAAAAACTGTTTTTT

j_call: TRBJ1-1
clone_size: few
v_call: TRBV2
d_call: TRBD1
cdr3_aa: CASKRQGSTEAFF
cdr3_nt: TGTGCCAGCAAAAGACAGGGAAGTACTGAAGCTTTCTTT

j_call: TRBJ2-2
clone_size: NA
v_call: TRBV28
d_call: NA
cdr3_aa: CASSWGNTGELFF
cdr3_nt: TGTGCCAGCAGTTGGGGCAACACCGGGGAGCTGTTTTTT

j_call: TRBJ2-7
clone_size: NA
v_call: TRBV6-1
d_call: TRBD1
cdr3_aa: CASSEGQGSPYEQYF
cdr3_nt: TGTGCCAGCAGTGAAGGACAGGGATCCCCCTACGAGCAGTACTTC

j_call: TRBJ1-6
clone_size: NA
v_call: TRBV28
d_call: NA
cdr3_aa: CASSLAGYSPLHF
cdr3_nt: TGTGCCAGCAGTTTAGCAGGGTATTCACCCCTCCACTTT

j_call: TRBJ1-2
clone_size: few
v_call: TRBV28
d_call: NA
cdr3_aa: CASRGGYGYTF
cdr3_nt: TGTGCCAGCAGGGGGGGCTATGGCTACACCTTC

j_call: TRBJ2-1
clone_size: once
v_call: TRBV7-6
d_call: TRBD2
cdr3_aa: CASSLQQGSGGAYEQFF
cdr3_nt: TGTGCCAGCAGCTTACAACAGGGGAGCGGGGGGGCCTATGAGCAGTTCTTC

j_call: TRBJ1-1
clone_size: NA
v_call: TRBV7-9
d_call: NA
cdr3_aa: CASSFEGEAFF
cdr3_nt: TGTGCCAGCAGCTTTGAGGGTGAAGCTTTCTTT

j_call: TRBJ1-6
clone_size: NA
v_call: TRBV7-9
d_call: NA
cdr3_aa: CASSLEGSGRNSPLHF
cdr3_nt: TGTGCCAGCAGCTTAGAGGGGTCGGGTAGGAATTCACCCCTCCACTTT

j_call: TRBJ2-2
clone_size: NA
v_call: TRBV6-5
d_call: NA
cdr3_aa: CASRLNKGGTGELFF
cdr3_nt: TGTGCCAGCAGGCTCAATAAAGGGGGCACCGGGGAGCTGTTTTTT

j_call: TRBJ2-1
clone_size: NA
v_call: TRBV25-1
d_call: TRBD2
cdr3_aa: CASRKAGGLQNEQFF
cdr3_nt: TGTGCCAGCAGGAAAGCGGGGGGGCTGCAGAATGAGCAGTTCTTC

j_call: TRBJ1-2
clone_size: few
v_call: TRBV25-1
d_call: NA
cdr3_aa: CASSEGGGGYTF
cdr3_nt: TGTGCCAGCAGTGAAGGGGGCGGCGGCTACACCTTC

j_call: TRBJ2-7
clone_size: NA
v_call: TRBV2
d_call: NA
cdr3_aa: CASSEGGGINYEQYF
cdr3_nt: TGTGCCAGCAGTGAAGGCGGAGGGATCAACTACGAGCAGTACTTC

j_call: TRBJ2-5
clone_size: once
v_call: TRBV7-2
d_call: NA
cdr3_aa: CASSSSPVETQYF
cdr3_nt: TGTGCCAGCAGCTCTTCCCCGGTAGAGACCCAGTACTTC

j_call: TRBJ1-1
clone_size: NA
v_call: TRBV18
d_call: NA
cdr3_aa: CASSPQGVGTEAFF
cdr3_nt: TGTGCCAGCTCACCACAGGGGGTGGGCACTGAAGCTTTCTTT

j_call: TRBJ1-1
clone_size: NA
v_call: TRBV19
d_call: NA
cdr3_aa: CASSIVGAGRDTEAFF
cdr3_nt: TGTGCCAGTAGTATAGTGGGGGCCGGGCGTGACACTGAAGCTTTCTTT

j_call: TRBJ1-4
clone_size: NA
v_call: TRBV5-1
d_call: NA
cdr3_aa: CASSQGQPNEKLFF
cdr3_nt: TGCGCCAGCAGCCAGGGACAACCTAATGAAAAACTGTTTTTT

j_call: TRBJ2-2
clone_size: NA
v_call: TRBV5-1
d_call: TRBD2
cdr3_aa: CASSLVSGANTGELFF
cdr3_nt: TGCGCCAGCAGCTTGGTTAGCGGGGCGAACACCGGGGAGCTGTTTTTT

j_call: TRBJ2-2
clone_size: NA
v_call: TRBV19
d_call: TRBD1
cdr3_aa: CASTLTGFTGELFF
cdr3_nt: TGTGCCAGTACCCTGACAGGGTTCACCGGGGAGCTGTTTTTT

j_call: TRBJ1-5
clone_size: NA
v_call: TRBV7-2
d_call: TRBD1
cdr3_aa: CASAKGADQPQHF
cdr3_nt: TGTGCCAGCGCTAAGGGGGCGGATCAGCCCCAGCATTTT

j_call: TRBJ2-1
clone_size: NA
v_call: TRBV11-2
d_call: NA
cdr3_aa: CASSLDSEAATEQFF
cdr3_nt: TGTGCCAGCAGCTTAGACTCTGAGGCGGCAACTGAGCAGTTCTTC